This T cell receptor (beta chain) was recovered during a study of blood T cells in healthy people across ages. Background on the study: Capturing about one barcoded beta molecule per two T cells was achieved by template switching.

This clonotype has a count of ten or more. V was shortened by 4 bases and J by 0 bases, with 14 bases between the two germline ends. Per the germline V gene, CDR1 is DFQATT and CDR2 is SNEGSKA (reference sequence). This CDR3 contains 15 residues. A second PCR, run for about 7 to 11 cycles, used a sample-barcoded 5' primer plus a J-beta primer mix. TCRdb re-called the 5' RACE reads through MiXCR, storing one row per CDR3 protein. The sample has 550,000 to 750,000 distinct CDR3 sequences, around 21% seen once; the top ten hold roughly 3.6%. Sequenced: blood. The sequence derives from a man between 70 and 80 years old in good health. V gene TRBV20-1 combines with J gene TRBJ2-3; a possible D gene is TRBD2 (5 bases). The chain's CDR3 is CSATTGRTSTDTQYF. CDR3 sequence (DNA): TGCAGTGCTACTACTGGGCGGACTAGCACAGATACGCAGTATTTT.